The clone carrying this TCR beta chain appeared a few times. CDR3 length: 16 residues. CDR1 SGHRS and CDR2 YFSETQ come from the germline V gene. With 7 bases clipped from V and 2 bases from J, the junction kept 14 bases outside the gene matches. This entry belongs to a study of blood T cells in healthy people across ages. Next came a second PCR, run for roughly 7 to 12 cycles, which used a sample-barcoded 5' primer along with a J-beta primer mix. One entry per CDR3 protein results from TCRdb running MiXCR on the 5' RACE reads. The sample consists of approximately 730,000 distinct CDR3 sequences, about 53% of them appearing once.

The origin of this receptor is a man at least 80 years old in good health. The material sequenced was blood. The J gene is TRBJ2-5, the V gene TRBV5-1; TRBD1 matches at 7 bases. The CDR3 DNA sequence: TGCGCCAGCCGGCCAGGGGGATTTCTCGCACAAGAGACCCAGTACTTC. Encoded protein: CASRPGGFLAQETQYF. The variable domain in full, with the rest retrieved from reference TRBV5-1 and TRBJ2-5, is KAGVTQTPRYLIKTRGQQVTLSCSPISGHRSVSWYQQTPGQGLQFLFEYFSETQRNKGNFPGRFSGRQFSNSRSEMNVSTLELGDSALYLCASRPGGFLAQETQYFGPGTRLLVL.